The TCR beta chain under discussion was sequenced for a study of human T cells and chemical hapten exposure (dated by TCRdb to the early 2020s). At the level of the whole study: For sensitization, 2% DPC in acetone was applied to a roughly 2 cm by roughly 2 cm area of upper inner arm skin. Weekly therapeutic DPC doses were additionally applied to the scalp of patients throughout the roughly 24-week study period. Patch testing was performed on the upper back with Finn chambers containing 0.01% DPC, and the patch tests were scored after 6 days according to International Contact Dermatitis Research Group standards. Most of the patients in the cohort were female, and the cohort covered alopecia areata with under or over 50% scalp involvement, alopecia totalis and alopecia universalis. Libraries were pooled for sequencing, and variation in per-sample TCR yields was attributed mainly to small differences in library volumes within the pool. The study tracked peripheral blood TCR repertoire changes in vivo during primary and secondary sensitization to the hapten diphenylcyclopropenone (DPC) in alopecia patients. Blood samples were taken from patients before sensitization (week 0) and then at 2, 6 and about 24 weeks after DPC sensitization. Blood for TCR sequencing was provided by twenty-nine alopecia patients at one to four time points (pre-sensitization, 2, 6 and 24 weeks). What the work shows at the level of the full study, not this receptor alone: Alopecia, a presumed autoimmune disease, was present in all patients, so the immune response of the patients might differ from that of healthy individuals. No change with DPC sensitization was found in the number of TCRs above 1 in 1000 frequency, and no evidence of global repertoire structure alterations was found. Significantly more large CDR3 similarity clusters were formed by expanded TCRs than by pre-sensitization or healthy control sets, consistent with antigen-driven responses. Repeated subsampling changed both the strength of the expansion versus patch-test correlation and the threshold at which the correlation became significant. A positive correlation was found between the number of PT1 expanded TCRs and patch test score, with significance reached at thresholds 8, 16 and 32 but not 4.

In the paper's terms, the time point label means: pre-sensitization, week 0. Taken with the paper, the label for treatment or condition translates to: therapeutic diphenylcyclopropenone sensitization with weekly scalp DPC. At every patch-test visit, the blood draw took place before the patch test was put on. Eligible patients were aged 18 to 70, diagnosed with alopecia, deemed suitable for DPC therapy, and excluded if pregnant. Total RNA was extracted from unfractionated whole blood that had been collected in Tempus Blood RNA tubes. The CDR3 holds 16 amino acids from the cysteine to the phenylalanine. The CDR3 DNA has 48 bases and is translated from base 1. From a lookup of the germline V gene (reference sequence), CDR1 and CDR2 are DFQATT and SNEGSKA. V lost 1 base and J lost 0 bases; the stretch between them is 13 bases long. The method was RACE. These reads were obtained on a NextSeq 500. Library preparation attached unique molecular identifiers to individual cDNA molecules for quantitative, reproducible TCR counting. Each blood RNA sample was used to sequence both TCR alpha and TCR beta chains. Per the source publication's procedure: The median number of TCRs per sample was roughly 94,000, ranging from about 23,224 to 700,000. V, J and CDR3 annotation of the TCR reads was performed with the Decombinator software suite. For the PS versus PT1 abundance plots, all samples were subsampled to the same number of TCRs (28,000). Expanded TCRs were defined as absent before sensitization and observed at least eight times at the 2-week time point. The public reads were run again by TCRdb, first through fastp at Q25 and then through MiXCR, and only productive beta chains were kept. Each entry is one CDR3 protein sequence, shown with its most common DNA and genes. TCRdb assigned the V and J calls; the authors' analysis was not used. The sample contains about 180,000 distinct CDR3 sequences, 30% of them found a single time. The ten biggest clones cover roughly 3% of the sample.

In this sample, this clonotype turned up a few times. Its antigen is still unknown. No base-level quality is on record; no much larger clone is a single base apart. The sequencing here drew on whole blood, taken in connection with sensitization to the hapten diphenylcyclopropenone (DPC). The receptor was derived from a woman in her 30s with alopecia areata. Some clones in this sample may be carry-over from other donors' samples. Recombination connected TRBV20-1 to TRBJ2-1; matching of 6 bases hints at TRBD2 as the D gene. The CDR3 here reads CSARGSGGHSYNEQFF. The bases read TGCAGTGCTAGAGGATCCGGGGGTCACTCCTACAATGAGCAGTTCTTC.